This T cell receptor beta chain was sequenced in a study of technical replicates of blood from several donors. Data came from immunoSEQ multiplex PCR; TCRdb stores just in-frame clones and leaves some out. The repertoire holds roughly 65,000 clones, with around 86% as singletons. Looked up from germline, CDR1 is LGHNA and CDR2 is YNFKEQ. This CDR3 region has 17 residues. V gave up 0 bases and J gave up 8 bases; unmatched junction bases: 15. Sequenced input: PBMCs. The TCR was taken from a human donor in good health. Some clones in this sample may be carry-over from other donors' samples. This chain joins TRBV4-2 and TRBJ1-2; TRBD1 aligns across 7 bases. The CDR3: CASSQEAGGQVAFGYTF. CDR3 nucleotide sequence: TGTGCCAGCAGCCAAGAGGCGGGAGGACAGGTGGCCTTCGGCTACACCTTC.